The clone carrying this T cell receptor (beta chain) was detected ten times or more. Its target is unknown. TCRdb re-called the RT-PCR reads with MiXCR, one entry per CDR3 protein. The data contain about 480,000 distinct CDR3 sequences, about a tenth of them singletons. This sample is drawn from a study of response to subunit inactivated influenza vaccine. General observations from the study: Each seasonal influenza vaccination recruits few new T cells, the authors suggested.

The sequence came from a man aged 45 to 65 who received an inactivated influenza vaccine. The starting material was PBMCs from blood, obtained roughly 45 days after vaccination.

The CDR3 here is CSARGAGGYGYTF. The CDR3 nucleotides read TGCAGTGCTAGAGGAGCGGGAGGCTATGGCTACACCTTC. The rearrangement links TRBV20-1 to TRBJ1-2; no definite D call. From germline, CDR1 is DFQATT and CDR2 SNEGSKA (reference sequence). Trimming pared 1 base from V and 4 bases from J, leaving 10 bases between. This CDR3 is 13 amino acids long.